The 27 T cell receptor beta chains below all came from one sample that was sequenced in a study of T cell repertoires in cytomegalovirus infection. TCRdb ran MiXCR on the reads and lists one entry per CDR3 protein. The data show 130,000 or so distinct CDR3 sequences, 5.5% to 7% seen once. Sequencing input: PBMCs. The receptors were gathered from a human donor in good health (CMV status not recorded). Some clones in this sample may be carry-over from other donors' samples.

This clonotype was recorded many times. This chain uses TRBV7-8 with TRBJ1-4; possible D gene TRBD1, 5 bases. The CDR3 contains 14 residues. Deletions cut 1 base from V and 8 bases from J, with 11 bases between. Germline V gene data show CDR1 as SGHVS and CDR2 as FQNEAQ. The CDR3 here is CASSLGRGEEKLFF. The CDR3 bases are TGTGCCAGCAGCTTAGGGAGGGGTGAGGAAAAACTGTTTTTT.

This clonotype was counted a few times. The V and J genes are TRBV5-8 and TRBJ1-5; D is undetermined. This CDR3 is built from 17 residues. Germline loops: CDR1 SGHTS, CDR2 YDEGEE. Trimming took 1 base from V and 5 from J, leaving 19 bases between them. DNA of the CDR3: TGTGCCAGCAGCTTGCGCTTATCGGTGATTAGGGATCAGCCCCAGCATTTT. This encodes CASSLRLSVIRDQPQHF.

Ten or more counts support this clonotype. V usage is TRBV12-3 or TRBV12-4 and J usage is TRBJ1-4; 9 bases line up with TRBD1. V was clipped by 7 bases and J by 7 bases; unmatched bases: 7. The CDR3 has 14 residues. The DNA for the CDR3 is TGTGCCAGCAACCCGGGACAGGGATCTGAAAAACTGTTTTTT. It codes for CASNPGQGSEKLFF.

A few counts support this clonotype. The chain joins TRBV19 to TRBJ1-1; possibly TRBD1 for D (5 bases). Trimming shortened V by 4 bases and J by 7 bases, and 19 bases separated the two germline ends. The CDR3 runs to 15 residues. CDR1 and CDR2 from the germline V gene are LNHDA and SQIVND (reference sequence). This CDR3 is CASSRETGYMSEAFF. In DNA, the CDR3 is TGTGCCAGTAGTAGAGAAACAGGTTACATGAGTGAAGCTTTCTTT.

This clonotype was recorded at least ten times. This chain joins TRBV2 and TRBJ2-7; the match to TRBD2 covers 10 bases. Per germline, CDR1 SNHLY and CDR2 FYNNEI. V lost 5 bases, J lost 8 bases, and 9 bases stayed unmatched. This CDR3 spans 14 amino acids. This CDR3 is CASSLGTSVRQQYF. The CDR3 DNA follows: TGTGCCAGCAGTCTCGGGACTAGCGTCCGGCAGCAGTACTTC.

CDR3: CSARTGEAKNIQYF. The CDR3 DNA is TGCAGTGCTAGAACAGGGGAGGCCAAAAACATTCAGTACTTC. J is TRBJ2-4 and V is TRBV20-1, with TRBD1 identical over 7 bases. V trimming: 2 bases; J trimming: 1 base; junction bases outside the gene matches: 2. The V gene's germline CDR1 is DFQATT and CDR2 SNEGSKA (reference sequence). CDR3 length equals 14 residues.

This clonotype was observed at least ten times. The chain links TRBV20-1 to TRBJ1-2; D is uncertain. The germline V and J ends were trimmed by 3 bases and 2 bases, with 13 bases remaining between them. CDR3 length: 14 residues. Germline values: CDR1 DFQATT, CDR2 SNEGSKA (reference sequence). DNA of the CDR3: TGCAGTGCTAGCGACACCAATCAAAACTATGGCTACACCTTC. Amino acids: CSASDTNQNYGYTF.

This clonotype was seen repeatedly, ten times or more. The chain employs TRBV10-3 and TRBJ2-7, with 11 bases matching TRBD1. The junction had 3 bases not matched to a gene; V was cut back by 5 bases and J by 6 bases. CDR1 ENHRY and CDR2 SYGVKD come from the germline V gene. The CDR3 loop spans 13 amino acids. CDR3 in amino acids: CAISSGQGAEQYV. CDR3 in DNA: TGTGCCATCAGTAGCGGACAGGGGGCCGAGCAGTACGTC.

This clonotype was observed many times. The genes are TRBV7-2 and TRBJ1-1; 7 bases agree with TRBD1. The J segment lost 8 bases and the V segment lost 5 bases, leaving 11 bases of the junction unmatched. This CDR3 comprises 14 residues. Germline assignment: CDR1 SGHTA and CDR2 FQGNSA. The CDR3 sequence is CASSQGVWGLEAFF. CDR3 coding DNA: TGTGCCAGCAGCCAGGGGGTCTGGGGATTAGAAGCTTTCTTT.

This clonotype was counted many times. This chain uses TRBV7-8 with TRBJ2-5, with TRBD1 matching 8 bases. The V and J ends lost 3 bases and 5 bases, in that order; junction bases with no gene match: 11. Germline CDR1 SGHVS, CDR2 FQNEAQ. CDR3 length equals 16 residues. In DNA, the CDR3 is TGTGCCAGCAGCTTGGGGGAGCAGGGGGCGCGGGAGACCCAGTACTTC. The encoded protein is CASSLGEQGARETQYF.

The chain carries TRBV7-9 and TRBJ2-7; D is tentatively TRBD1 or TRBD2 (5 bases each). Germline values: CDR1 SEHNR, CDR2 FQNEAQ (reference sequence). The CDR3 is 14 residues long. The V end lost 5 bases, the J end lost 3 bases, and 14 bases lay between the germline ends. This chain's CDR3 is CASSPRGRRYEQYF. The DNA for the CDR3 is TGTGCCAGCAGCCCCCGGGGCCGACGCTACGAGCAGTACTTC.

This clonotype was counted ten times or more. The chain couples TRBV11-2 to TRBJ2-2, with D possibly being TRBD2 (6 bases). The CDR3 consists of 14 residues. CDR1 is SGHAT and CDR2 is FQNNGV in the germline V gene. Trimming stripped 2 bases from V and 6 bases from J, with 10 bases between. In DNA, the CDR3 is TGTGCCAGCAGCTTACGGGGGTTCGCCGGGGAGCTGTTTTTT. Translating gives CASSLRGFAGELFF.

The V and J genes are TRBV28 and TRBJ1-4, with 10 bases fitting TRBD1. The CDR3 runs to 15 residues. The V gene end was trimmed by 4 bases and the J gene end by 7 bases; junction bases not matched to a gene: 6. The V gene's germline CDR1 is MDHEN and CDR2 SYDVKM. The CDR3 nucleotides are TGTGCCAGCAGTTCAACCGGGACAGGGGCTGAAAAACTGTTTTTT. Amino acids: CASSSTGTGAEKLFF. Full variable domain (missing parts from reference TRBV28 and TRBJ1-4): DVKVTQSSRYLVKRTGEKVFLECVQDMDHENMFWYRQDPGLGLRLIYFSYDVKMKEKGDIPEGYSVSREKKERFSLILESASTNQTSMYLCASSSTGTGAEKLFFGSGTQLSVL.

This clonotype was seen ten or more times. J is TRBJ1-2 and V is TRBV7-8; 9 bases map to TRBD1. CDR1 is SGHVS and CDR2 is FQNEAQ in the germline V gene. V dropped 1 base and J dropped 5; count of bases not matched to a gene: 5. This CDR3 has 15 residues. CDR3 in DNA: TGTGCCAGCAGCTTAGGAGACAGGGGGAAGTATGGCTACACCTTC. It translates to CASSLGDRGKYGYTF.

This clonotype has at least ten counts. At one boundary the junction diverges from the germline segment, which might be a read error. The CDR3 DNA reads as TGTGCCAGCAGCCTAGCCCCCCTACACGAGCAGTACTTC. Amino acids: CASSLAPLHEQYF. This chain links TRBV7-2 with TRBJ2-7, with TRBD2 as a possible D gene (5 bases). Germline V gene lookup returns CDR1 SGHTA and CDR2 FQGNSA. CDR3 length equals 13 residues. Variable domain in full (rest from reference TRBV7-2 and TRBJ2-7): GAGVSQSPSNKVTEKGKDVELRCDPISGHTALYWYRQSLGQGLEFLIYFQGNSAPDKSGLPSDRFSAERTGGSVSTLTIQRTQQEDSAVYLCASSLAPLHEQYFGPGTRLTVT.

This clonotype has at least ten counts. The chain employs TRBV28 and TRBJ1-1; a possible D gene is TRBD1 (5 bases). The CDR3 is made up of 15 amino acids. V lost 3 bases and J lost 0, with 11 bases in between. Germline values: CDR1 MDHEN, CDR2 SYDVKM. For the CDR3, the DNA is TGTGCCAGCAGTTTCGGGACGGCATTGAACACTGAAGCTTTCTTT. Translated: CASSFGTALNTEAFF.

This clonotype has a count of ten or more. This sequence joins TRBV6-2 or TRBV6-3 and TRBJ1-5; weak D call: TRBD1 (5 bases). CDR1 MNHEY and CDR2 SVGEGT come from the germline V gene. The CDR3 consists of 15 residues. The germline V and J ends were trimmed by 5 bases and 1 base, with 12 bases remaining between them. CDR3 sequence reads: CASSTPDRSNQPQHF. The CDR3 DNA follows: TGTGCCAGCAGTACCCCCGACAGAAGCAATCAGCCCCAGCATTTT.

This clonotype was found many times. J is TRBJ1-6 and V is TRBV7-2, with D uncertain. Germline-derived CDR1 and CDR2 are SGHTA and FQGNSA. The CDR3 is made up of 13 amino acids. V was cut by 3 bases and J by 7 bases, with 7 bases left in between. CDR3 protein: CASSFTGNSPLHF. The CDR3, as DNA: TGTGCCAGCAGCTTTACGGGGAATTCACCCCTCCACTTT.

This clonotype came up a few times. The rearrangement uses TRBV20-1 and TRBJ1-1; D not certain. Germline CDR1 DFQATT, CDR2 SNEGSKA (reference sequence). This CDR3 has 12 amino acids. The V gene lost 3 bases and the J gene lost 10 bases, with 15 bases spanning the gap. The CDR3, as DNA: TGCAGTGCTAGGGCCGCGGGTGTAGGAGCTTTCTTT. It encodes CSARAAGVGAFF.

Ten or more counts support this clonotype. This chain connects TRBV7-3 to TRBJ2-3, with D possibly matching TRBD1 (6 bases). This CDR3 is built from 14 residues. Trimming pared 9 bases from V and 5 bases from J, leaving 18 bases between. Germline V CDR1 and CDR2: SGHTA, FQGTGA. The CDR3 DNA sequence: TGTGCCAGTACCCCCTCGGGCAGGGGAGATACGCAGTATTTT. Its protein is CASTPSGRGDTQYF.

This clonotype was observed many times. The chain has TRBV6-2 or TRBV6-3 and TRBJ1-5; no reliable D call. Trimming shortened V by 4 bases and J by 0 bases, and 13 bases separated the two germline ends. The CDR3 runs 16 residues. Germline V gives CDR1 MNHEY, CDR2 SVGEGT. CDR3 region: CASSSHLGISNQPQHF. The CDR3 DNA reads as TGTGCCAGCAGTTCCCACTTGGGGATTAGCAATCAGCCCCAGCATTTT.

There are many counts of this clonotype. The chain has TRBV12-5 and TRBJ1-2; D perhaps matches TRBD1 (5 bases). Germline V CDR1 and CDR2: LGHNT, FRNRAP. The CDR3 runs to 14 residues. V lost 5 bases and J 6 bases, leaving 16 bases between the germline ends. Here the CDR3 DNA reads TGTGCTAGTGGTCCCCGGACGGGGGATGATGGCTACACCTTC. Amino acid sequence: CASGPRTGDDGYTF.

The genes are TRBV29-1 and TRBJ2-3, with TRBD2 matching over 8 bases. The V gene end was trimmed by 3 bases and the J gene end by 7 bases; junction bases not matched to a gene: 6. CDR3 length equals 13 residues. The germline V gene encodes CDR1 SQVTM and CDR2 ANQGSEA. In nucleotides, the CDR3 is TGCAGCGTTGACAGCGGGGGCCTAAATACGCAGTATTTT. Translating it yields CSVDSGGLNTQYF.

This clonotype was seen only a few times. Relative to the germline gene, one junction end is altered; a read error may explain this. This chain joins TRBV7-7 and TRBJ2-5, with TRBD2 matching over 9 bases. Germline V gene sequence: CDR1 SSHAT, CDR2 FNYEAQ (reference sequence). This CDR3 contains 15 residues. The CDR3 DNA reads TGTGCTAGCAGCCCTCGCGGGGGGGCCGGGGAGACCCAGTACTTC. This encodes CASSPRGGAGETQYF. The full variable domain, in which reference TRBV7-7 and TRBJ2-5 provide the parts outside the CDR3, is GAGVSQSPRYKVTKRGQDVTLRCDPISSHATLYWYQQALGQGPEFLTYFNYEAQPDKSGLPSDRFSAERPEGSISTLTIQRTEQRDSAMYRCASSPRGGAGETQYFGPGTRLLVL.

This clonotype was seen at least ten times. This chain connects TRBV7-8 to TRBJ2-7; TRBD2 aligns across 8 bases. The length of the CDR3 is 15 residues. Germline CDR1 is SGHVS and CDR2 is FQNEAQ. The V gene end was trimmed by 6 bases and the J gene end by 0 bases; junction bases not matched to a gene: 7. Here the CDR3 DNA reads TGTGCCAGCAGAAATAACAGCGGGAGCTCCTACGAGCAGTACTTC. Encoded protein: CASRNNSGSSYEQYF.

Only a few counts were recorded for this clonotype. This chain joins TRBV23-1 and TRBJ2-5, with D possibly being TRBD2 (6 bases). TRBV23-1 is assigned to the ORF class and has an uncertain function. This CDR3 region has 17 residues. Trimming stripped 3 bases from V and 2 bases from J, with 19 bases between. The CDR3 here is CASSHPRGGKGQETQYF. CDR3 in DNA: TGCGCCAGCAGTCACCCGCGAGGAGGGAAGGGGCAAGAGACCCAGTACTTC.

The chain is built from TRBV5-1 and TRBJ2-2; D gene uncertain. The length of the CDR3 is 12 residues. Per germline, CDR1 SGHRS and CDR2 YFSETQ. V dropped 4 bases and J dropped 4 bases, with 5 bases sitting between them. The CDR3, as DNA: TGCGCCAGCAGCACGGCCACCGGGGAGCTGTTTTTT. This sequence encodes CASSTATGELFF.